The 11 T cell receptor beta chains presented below share a single source sample, sequenced in a study of cytomegalovirus exposure and HLA in healthy donors. The PCR used 60 Vbeta and 13 Jbeta primers. Sequencing was performed with immunoSEQ multiplex PCR; in TCRdb, only in-frame clones are kept and a portion is missing. The sample has some 160,000 clones; 77% are singletons. Sequences were obtained from PBMCs. These receptors originate from a woman aged 25 to 45 in good health and CMV-seronegative.

CDR3 protein: CASRTTTHYNEQFF. The CDR3 bases are TGTGCCAGCAGGACAACGACACATTACAATGAGCAGTTCTTC. V gene TRBV27 combines with J gene TRBJ2-1; D not certain. Germline CDR1 and CDR2: MNHEY and SMNVEV (reference sequence). This CDR3 contains 14 residues. Trimming pared 6 bases from V and 4 bases from J, leaving 13 bases between.

The chain couples TRBV5-1 to TRBJ2-3; TRBD2 matches 15 bases. Germline CDR1 is SGHRS and CDR2 is YFSETQ. Trimming cost V 0 bases and J 4 bases; bases outside gene matches: 6. This CDR3 spans 18 amino acids. CDR3 sequence (DNA): TGCGCCAGCAGCTTGGGCGGACTAGCGGGGGGGCAGTCAGATACGCAGTATTTT. This sequence encodes CASSLGGLAGGQSDTQYF.

The chain is built from TRBV5-6 and TRBJ2-7; D might be TRBD2 (5 bases). Trimming left V 4 bases short and J 0 bases short, with 8 bases between. This CDR3 is built from 13 residues. In germline, CDR1 is SGHDT, CDR2 YYEEEE. The CDR3 sequence: CASSPGISYEQYF. The CDR3 DNA reads TGTGCCAGCAGCCCCGGGATCTCCTACGAGCAGTACTTC.

The genes are TRBV7-9 and TRBJ2-1, with 9 bases that match TRBD2. Per the germline V gene, CDR1 is SEHNR and CDR2 is FQNEAQ (reference sequence). V lost 3 bases and J lost 9; bases outside the gene matches: 3. The CDR3 has 13 amino acids. The CDR3 spells CASSLSGRTEQFF. CDR3 coding DNA: TGTGCCAGCAGCTTGAGCGGGAGGACTGAGCAGTTCTTC. The complete variable domain, with remaining parts taken from reference TRBV7-9 and TRBJ2-1, reads DTGVSQNPRHKITKRGQNVTFRCDPISEHNRLYWYRQTLGQGPEFLTYFQNEAQLEKSRLLSDRFSAERPKGSFSTLEIQRTEQGDSAMYLCASSLSGRTEQFFGPGTRLTVL.

The chain couples TRBV7-9 to TRBJ2-3; weak D call: TRBD2 (6 bases). Trimming left V 4 bases short and J 0 bases short, with 17 bases between. Germline values: CDR1 SEHNR, CDR2 FQNEAQ (reference sequence). The CDR3 has 17 residues. CDR3 DNA sequence: TGTGCCAGCAGCTCAAACAGGCTAGCGCTTAGCACAGATACGCAGTATTTT. Translation: CASSSNRLALSTDTQYF.

The chain combines TRBV15 with TRBJ2-2; D is possibly TRBD2 (5 bases). The CDR3 length is 16 residues. Germline V CDR1 and CDR2: LNHNV, YYDKDF (reference sequence). Trimming took off 0 bases at V and 4 bases at J, with 12 bases between the two ends. The CDR3 loop reads CATSRDAGRSTGELFF. The DNA for the CDR3 is TGTGCCACCAGCAGAGATGCGGGCAGAAGCACCGGGGAGCTGTTTTTT.

The V and J genes are TRBV7-3 and TRBJ1-1; D is unclear. CDR3 size: 13 residues. The V gene's germline CDR1 is SGHTA and CDR2 FQGTGA. Trimming removed 5 bases at V and 1 base at J, with 8 bases between. In nucleotides, the CDR3 is TGTGCCAGCAGCACCCTAGAGAACACTGAAGCTTTCTTT. It yields the protein CASSTLENTEAFF.

The chain carries TRBV30 and TRBJ1-4; the match to TRBD1 covers 9 bases. The CDR3 covers 19 residues. With V trimmed by 3 bases and J by 6 bases, 20 bases remained unmatched. Germline CDR1 and CDR2: GTSNPN and SVGIG (reference sequence). The CDR3 loop reads CAWSGRDREVLVEDEKLFF. DNA of the CDR3: TGTGCCTGGAGCGGCCGGGACAGGGAGGTCTTGGTCGAGGATGAAAAACTGTTTTTT.

The chain's CDR3 is CASSPPGHRLYEQYF. In DNA form, the CDR3 reads TGTGCCAGCAGTCCGCCGGGACACAGACTCTACGAGCAGTACTTC. The V and J genes are TRBV6-5 and TRBJ2-7, with a weak D call TRBD1 (6 bases). The CDR3 totals 15 residues. Trimming shortened V by 5 bases and J by 3 bases, and 17 bases separated the two germline ends. Germline V gene sequence: CDR1 MNHEY, CDR2 SVGAGI.

This clone was found a few times. The V call is TRBV27, the J call TRBJ2-1; D possibly corresponds to TRBD2 (6 bases). Per the germline V gene, CDR1 is MNHEY and CDR2 is SMNVEV (reference sequence). The CDR3 length is 12 residues. Trimming took 2 bases from V and 13 from J, leaving 12 bases between them. This CDR3 reads CASSLGGTVQFF. CDR3 nucleotide sequence: TGTGCCAGCAGTTTAGGCGGGACTGTTCAGTTCTTC.

This clone has more than one count but fewer than ten. The rearrangement joins TRBV6-6 to TRBJ1-5; D perhaps matches TRBD1 (6 bases). This CDR3 is built from 12 residues. Germline assignment: CDR1 MNHNY and CDR2 SVGAGI (reference sequence). V lost 9 bases, J lost 5 bases, and 11 bases lay in between. CDR3 region: CARGGSDQPQHF. DNA of the CDR3: TGTGCCAGAGGGGGTTCCGATCAGCCCCAGCATTTT.